A selection of T cell receptor beta chains follows, all from one sample in a study of T cell responses to AZD1222 COVID-19 vaccine. Some clones are missing from TCRdb's copy, which holds only in-frame ones; the method was immunoSEQ multiplex PCR. The data contain tens of thousands of clones, 83% of them seen just once; the ten biggest clones take up approximately 1.3%. The sample in question was peripheral blood, obtained 28 days after the second AZD1222 dose. All receptors come from an adult who received the AZD1222 COVID-19 vaccine. Each CDR3 is given with its conserved first and last residue. A D gene is named only where the DNA matches it firmly. Expanded clones get a size class; other rows say once, few or many, or leave the size out.

D gene | clone size | J gene | V gene | CDR3 DNA | CDR3 protein
TRBD2 | once | TRBJ2-7 | TRBV6-2/TRBV6-3 | TGTGCCAGCAGTAGCGGGAGCGGAAACGAGCAGTACTTC | CASSSGSGNEQYF
NA | NA | TRBJ1-5 | TRBV5-6 | TGTGCCAGCAGCTTTGGCGCTCAGCCCCAGCATTTT | CASSFGAQPQHF
NA | NA | TRBJ2-4 | TRBV5-5 | TGTGCCAGCAGCTTGGACAGGGTAGCCAAAAACATTCAGTACTTC | CASSLDRVAKNIQYF
NA | once | TRBJ1-6 | TRBV3-1/TRBV3-2 | TGTGCCAGCAGCCAGGGGGGAAGGACCTATAATTCACCCCTCCACTTT | CASSQGGRTYNSPLHF
TRBD1 | NA | TRBJ2-5 | TRBV30 | TGTGCCTGGGGGACAGGGGGGTTGGGGGAGACCCAGTACTTC | CAWGTGGLGETQYF
NA | NA | TRBJ1-5 | TRBV30 | TGTGCCTGCGGGCCCTCTAGCAATCAGCCCCAGCATTTT | CACGPSSNQPQHF
TRBD1 | NA | TRBJ1-6 | TRBV18 | TGTGCCAGCTCACCTCCGGACAGGGCCAGGGGTTCACCCCTCCACTTT | CASSPPDRARGSPLHF
TRBD1 | NA | TRBJ2-7 | TRBV5-1 | TGCGCCAGCAGCTTGGGGGGACAGGGCTACGAGCAGTACTTC | CASSLGGQGYEQYF
NA | NA | TRBJ2-5 | TRBV2 | TGTGCCAGCAGTATTAGACAGGTCGGGGAGACCCAGTACTTC | CASSIRQVGETQYF
NA | NA | TRBJ1-6 | TRBV4-2 | TGTGCCAGCAGCCAAGATTGGACAGCTAATTCACCCCTCCACTTT | CASSQDWTANSPLHF
TRBD1 | NA | TRBJ1-5 | TRBV28 | TGTGCCAGCAGTCTTGGGACAGGTGGCAGCAATCAGCCCCAGCATTTT | CASSLGTGGSNQPQHF
TRBD2 | NA | TRBJ2-1 | TRBV27 | TGTGCCAGCAGTTTCGGGCTAGCGGGAATCCCTGATGAGCAGTTCTTC | CASSFGLAGIPDEQFF
TRBD1 | NA | TRBJ1-5 | TRBV27 | TGTGCCAGCAGTGGAAGCCGGTTTCGTCGCGGGACAGGGATCAATCAGCCCCAGCATTTT | CASSGSRFRRGTGINQPQHF
NA | once | TRBJ1-1 | TRBV30 | TGTGCCTGGAGTGTGTCGGGGAGAACTGAAGCTTTCTTT | CAWSVSGRTEAFF